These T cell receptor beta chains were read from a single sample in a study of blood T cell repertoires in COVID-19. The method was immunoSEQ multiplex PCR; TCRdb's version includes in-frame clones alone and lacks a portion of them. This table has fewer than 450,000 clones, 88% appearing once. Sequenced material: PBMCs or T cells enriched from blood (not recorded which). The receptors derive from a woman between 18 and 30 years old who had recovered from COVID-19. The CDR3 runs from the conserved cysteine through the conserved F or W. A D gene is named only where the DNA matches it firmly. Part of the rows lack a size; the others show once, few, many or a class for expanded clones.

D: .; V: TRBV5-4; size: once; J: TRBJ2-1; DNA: TGTGCCAGCAGCCCTCTTCTGAGGGTCGGCAACAACAATGAGCAGTTCTTC; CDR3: CASSPLLRVGNNNEQFF
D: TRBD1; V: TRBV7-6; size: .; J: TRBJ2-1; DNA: TGTGCCAGCGCCGGGACAGCATTAATCAATGAGCAGTTCTTC; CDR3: CASAGTALINEQFF
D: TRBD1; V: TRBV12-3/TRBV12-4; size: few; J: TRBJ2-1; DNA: TGTGCCAGCAGCCCACAGGGGAATGAGCAGTTCTTC; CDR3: CASSPQGNEQFF
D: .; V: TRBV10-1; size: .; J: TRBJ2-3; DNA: TGCGCCAGCAGTCCTAACACAGATACGCAGTATTTT; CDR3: CASSPNTDTQYF
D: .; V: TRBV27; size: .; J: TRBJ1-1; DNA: TGTGCCAGCAGTTATTCCGCCGGGGTCGTTGAAGCTTTCTTT; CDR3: CASSYSAGVVEAFF
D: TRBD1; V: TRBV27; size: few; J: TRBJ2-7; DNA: TGTGCCAGCAGTTTCGGGACAGGGCAAGCCGAGCAGTACTTC; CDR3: CASSFGTGQAEQYF
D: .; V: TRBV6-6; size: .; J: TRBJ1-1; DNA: TGTGCCAGCAGTCAGGCGGACAGCTTGAACACTGAAGCTTTCTTT; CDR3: CASSQADSLNTEAFF
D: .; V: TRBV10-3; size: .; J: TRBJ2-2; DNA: TGTGCCATCGGGTCTGGCGGGGTTGATATGGGGGAGCTGTTTTTT; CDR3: CAIGSGGVDMGELFF
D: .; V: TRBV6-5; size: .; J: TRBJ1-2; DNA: TGTGCCAGCAGATCCACTTTGACAGGCTACTATGGCTACACCTTC; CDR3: CASRSTLTGYYGYTF
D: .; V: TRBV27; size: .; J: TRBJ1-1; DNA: TGTGCCAGCAGTTTATATCGGGTCACTGAAGCTTTCTTT; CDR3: CASSLYRVTEAFF
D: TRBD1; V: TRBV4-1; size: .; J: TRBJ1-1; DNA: TGCGCCAGCAGCCAAGCCAAAGACAGGGGAGACACTGAAGCTTTCTTT; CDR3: CASSQAKDRGDTEAFF
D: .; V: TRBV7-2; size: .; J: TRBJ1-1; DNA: TGTGCCAGCAGTCCACCTACAGGGTTGTGGGACACTGAAGCTTTCTTT; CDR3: CASSPPTGLWDTEAFF
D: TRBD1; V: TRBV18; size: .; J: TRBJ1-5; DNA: TGTGCCAGCTCACCGGGGACAGGTAATCAGCCCCAGCATTTT; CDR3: CASSPGTGNQPQHF
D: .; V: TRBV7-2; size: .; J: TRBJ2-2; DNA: TGTGCCCTGATGGCTGGCGGGGAGCTGTTTTTT; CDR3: CALMAGGELFF
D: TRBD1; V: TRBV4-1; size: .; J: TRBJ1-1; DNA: TGCGCCAGCAGCCAAGATATAAACAGGGGCACTGAAGCTTTCTTT; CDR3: CASSQDINRGTEAFF
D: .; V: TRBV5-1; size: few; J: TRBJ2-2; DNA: TGCGCCAGCAGCTTGGAGGACAAGAACACCGGGGAGCTGTTTTTT; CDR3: CASSLEDKNTGELFF
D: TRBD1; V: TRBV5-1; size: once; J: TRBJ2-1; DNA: TGCGCCAGCAGCCGGACAGGGGGCTTCGATGAGCAGTTCTTC; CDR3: CASSRTGGFDEQFF
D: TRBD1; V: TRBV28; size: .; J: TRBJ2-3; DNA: TGTGCCAGCGGTGACAGGGGGATGGATACGCAGTATTTT; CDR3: CASGDRGMDTQYF
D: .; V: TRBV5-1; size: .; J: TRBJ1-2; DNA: TGCGCCAGCAGTCTGATGGGAGGTGGCTACACCTTC; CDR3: CASSLMGGGYTF
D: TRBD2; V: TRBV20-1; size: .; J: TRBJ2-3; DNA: TGCAGTGCTAGTAAAATTGAGGGAGGGTCCAACACAGATACGCAGTATTTT; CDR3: CSASKIEGGSNTDTQYF
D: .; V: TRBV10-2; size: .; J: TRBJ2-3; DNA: TGCGCCAGCACATCCACTAGTGGTTCGTCGAATACGCAGTATTTT; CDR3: CASTSTSGSSNTQYF
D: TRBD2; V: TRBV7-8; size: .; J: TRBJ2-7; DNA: TGTGCCAGCAGCCTCCGCGGGGGGACCTCCTACGAGCAGTACTTC; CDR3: CASSLRGGTSYEQYF
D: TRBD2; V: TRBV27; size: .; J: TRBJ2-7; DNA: TGTGCCAGCGGGACTAGCGACTCCTACGAGCAGTACTTC; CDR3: CASGTSDSYEQYF
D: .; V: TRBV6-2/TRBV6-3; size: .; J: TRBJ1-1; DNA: TGTGCCAGCAGTTATTGGGGCAGCACGAACACTGAAGCTTTCTTT; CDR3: CASSYWGSTNTEAFF
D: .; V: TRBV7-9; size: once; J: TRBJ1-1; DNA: TGTGCCAGCAGCCGCGTGGAAGCTTTCTTT; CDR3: CASSRVEAFF
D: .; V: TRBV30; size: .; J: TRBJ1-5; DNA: TGTGCCTGGAGTGTCGGTAGATCAAATCAGCCCCAGCATTTT; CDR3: CAWSVGRSNQPQHF
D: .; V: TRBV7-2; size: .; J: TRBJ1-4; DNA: TGTGCCAGCAGCTTTTCGTTCGCAACTAATGAAAAACTGTTTTTT; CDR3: CASSFSFATNEKLFF
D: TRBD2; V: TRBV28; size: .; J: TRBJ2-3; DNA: TGTGCCAGCAGGAAAAGACTAGCGGGAAACACAGATACGCAGTATTTT; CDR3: CASRKRLAGNTDTQYF
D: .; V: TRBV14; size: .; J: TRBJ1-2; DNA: TGTGCCAGCAGCCAAGGCCAGGGCTACTATGGCTACACCTTC; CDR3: CASSQGQGYYGYTF
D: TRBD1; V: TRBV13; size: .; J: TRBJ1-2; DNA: TGTGCCAGCAGCCCCCGGACAGGTATGGTGGGCGGCTACACCTTC; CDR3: CASSPRTGMVGGYTF
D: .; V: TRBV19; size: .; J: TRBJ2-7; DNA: TGTGCCAGTAGTATGAACAGGGCGGGAGAGGGGGAGCAGTACTTC; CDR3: CASSMNRAGEGEQYF
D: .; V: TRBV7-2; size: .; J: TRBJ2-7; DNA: TGTGCCAGCAGCTTAGATGCAGGAGGGGCCTACGAGCAGTACTTC; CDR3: CASSLDAGGAYEQYF
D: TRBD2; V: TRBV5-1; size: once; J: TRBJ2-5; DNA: TGCGCCAGCAGCCCCGGGACTAGCAAAGAGACCCAGTACTTC; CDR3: CASSPGTSKETQYF
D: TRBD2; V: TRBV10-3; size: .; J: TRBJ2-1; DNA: TGTGCCATCATGAATAGCGGGGGGCCGAGCTCCTACAATGAGCAGTTCTTC; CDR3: CAIMNSGGPSSYNEQFF
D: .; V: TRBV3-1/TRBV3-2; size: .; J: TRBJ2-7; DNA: TGTGCCAGCAGCTCCGGACAGTGGTACGAGCAGTACTTC; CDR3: CASSSGQWYEQYF
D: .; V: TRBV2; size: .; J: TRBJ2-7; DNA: TGTGCCAGCAGGACCCGCCAGCGGATACCCTACGAGCAGTACTTC; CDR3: CASRTRQRIPYEQYF
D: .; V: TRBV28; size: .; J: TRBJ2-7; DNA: TGTGCCAGCACCCTACCGCCCCCCGGCTCCTACGAGCAGTACTTC; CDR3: CASTLPPPGSYEQYF
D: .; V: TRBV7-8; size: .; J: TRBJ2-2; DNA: TGTGCCAGCAGCCTCGGGACTCCGAACACCGGGGAGCTGTTTTTT; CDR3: CASSLGTPNTGELFF
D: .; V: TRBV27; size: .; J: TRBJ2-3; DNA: TGTGCCAGCAGTTCTGGGAGCCCAGATACGCAGTATTTT; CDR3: CASSSGSPDTQYF
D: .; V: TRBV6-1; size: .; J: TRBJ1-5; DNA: TGTGCCAGCAGTGAATGGCAGGGTGAGCAGCCCCAGCATTTT; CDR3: CASSEWQGEQPQHF
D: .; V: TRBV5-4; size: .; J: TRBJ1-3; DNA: TGTGCCAGCAGCGGAACGGACAGTAGGTCCGGAAACACCATATATTTT; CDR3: CASSGTDSRSGNTIYF
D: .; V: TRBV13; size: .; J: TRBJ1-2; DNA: TGTGCCAGCAGCTTAGACGGGAACTATGGCTACACCTTC; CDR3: CASSLDGNYGYTF
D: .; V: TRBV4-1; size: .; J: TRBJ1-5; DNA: TGCGCCAGCAGCCAAGATCAAGGAGGGAGCAATCAGCCCCAGCATTTT; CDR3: CASSQDQGGSNQPQHF
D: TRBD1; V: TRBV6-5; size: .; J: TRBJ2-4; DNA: TGTGCCAGCAGTTTATCCCCCCTGGACAGGGGGATTCAGTACTTC; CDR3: CASSLSPLDRGIQYF
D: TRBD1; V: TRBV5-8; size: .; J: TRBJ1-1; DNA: TGTGCCAGCAGCTTGGCCCCTTTTCGGACAGGGGTCCGAAACACTGAAGCTTTCTTT; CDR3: CASSLAPFRTGVRNTEAFF
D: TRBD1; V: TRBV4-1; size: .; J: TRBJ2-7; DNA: TGCGCCAGCAGCCGATACAGGGACCTGACAGGGGAGCAGTACTTC; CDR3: CASSRYRDLTGEQYF
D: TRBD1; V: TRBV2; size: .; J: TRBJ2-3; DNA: TGTGCCAGCAGTCCCGACAGGGCCCGACCAAGCACAGATACGCAGTATTTT; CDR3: CASSPDRARPSTDTQYF
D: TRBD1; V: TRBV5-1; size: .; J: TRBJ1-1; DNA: TGCGCCAGCAGCTTGGGACAGGGGCATACTGAAGCTTTCTTT; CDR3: CASSLGQGHTEAFF
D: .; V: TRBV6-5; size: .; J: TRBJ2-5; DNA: TGTGCCAGCAGTATGGGACTGAAGGAAGAGACCCAGTACTTC; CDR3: CASSMGLKEETQYF
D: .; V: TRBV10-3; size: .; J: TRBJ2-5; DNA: TGTGCCATCAGTGAGCCGACGAAAGGGGGACGCGAAGAGACCCAGTACTTC; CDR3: CAISEPTKGGREETQYF
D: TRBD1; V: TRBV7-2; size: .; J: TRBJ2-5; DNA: TGTGCCAGCAGCCCGAGGACAGGGGCTCAAGAGACCCAGTACTTC; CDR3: CASSPRTGAQETQYF
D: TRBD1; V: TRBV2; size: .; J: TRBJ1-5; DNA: TGTGCCAGCAGGGACAGGGCGAGCAATCAGCCCCAGCATTTT; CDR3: CASRDRASNQPQHF
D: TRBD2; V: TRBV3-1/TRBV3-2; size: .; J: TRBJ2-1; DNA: TGTGCCAGCAGCCTTTCCGGAGGGCGGGGGGAGTACAATGAGCAGTTCTTC; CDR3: CASSLSGGRGEYNEQFF
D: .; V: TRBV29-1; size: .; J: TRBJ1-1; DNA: TGCAGCGTTGAAGATCTAGGGGGAGGGGAGGCTTTCTTT; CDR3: CSVEDLGGGEAFF
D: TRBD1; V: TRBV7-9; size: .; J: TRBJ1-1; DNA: TGTGCCAGCAGCCTCAGGGGGCGCGTGGCCACTGAAGCTTTCTTT; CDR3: CASSLRGRVATEAFF
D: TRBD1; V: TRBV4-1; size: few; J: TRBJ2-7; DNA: TGCGCCAGCAGCCATACTTCTTTGGGACAGGATACCTACGAGCAGTACTTC; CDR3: CASSHTSLGQDTYEQYF
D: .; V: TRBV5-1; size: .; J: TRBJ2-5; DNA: TGCGCCAGCAGCTTGAGTGGGACATTGGTAGAGACCCAGTACTTC; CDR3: CASSLSGTLVETQYF
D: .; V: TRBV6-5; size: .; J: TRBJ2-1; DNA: TGTGCCAGCAGTTCCCCCTCTACCTACAATGAGCAGTTCTTC; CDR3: CASSSPSTYNEQFF